Included here is one TCR beta chain sequence, with context. Losses at the gene ends were 2 bases for V and 5 bases for J; bases not matched to a gene: 5. In germline, CDR1 is GTSNPN, CDR2 SVGIG (reference sequence). The CDR3 is made up of 13 amino acids. TCRdb's copy holds only in-frame clones and misses some; the assay was immunoSEQ multiplex PCR. The repertoire holds around 99,000 clones, with around 93% as singletons. This sample is drawn from a study of T cell responses to AZD1222 COVID-19 vaccine. The sequencing used peripheral blood, collected 28 days after the second AZD1222 dose. The TCR originated in an adult who received the AZD1222 COVID-19 vaccine. The chain carries TRBV30 and TRBJ2-5, with 7 bases lining up with TRBD2. The CDR3 DNA is TGTGCCTGGAGTTTTACTAGCGTCGAGACCCAGTACTTC. This gives the protein CAWSFTSVETQYF.